The 6 T cell receptor beta chains below were found in one sample sequenced in a study of cytomegalovirus exposure and HLA in healthy donors. The PCR employed 60 Vbeta primers together with 13 Jbeta primers. TCRdb keeps only in-frame clones here, not all; method: immunoSEQ multiplex PCR. Recorded for this sample: over 100,000 clones. What was sequenced was PBMCs. The receptor set was obtained from a woman between 40 and 55 years old in good health and CMV-seropositive.

The V gene is TRBV4-3, the J gene TRBJ2-7; D is ambiguous. The CDR3 consists of 14 residues. The V end lost 1 base, the J end lost 0 bases, and 7 bases lay between the germline ends. From germline, CDR1 is LGHNA and CDR2 YSLEER. CDR3 region: CASSQVESSYEQYF. The CDR3 nucleotides are TGCGCCAGCAGCCAAGTGGAGAGCTCCTACGAGCAGTACTTC.

The chain couples TRBV11-2 to TRBJ2-1, with TRBD2 identical over 9 bases. Losses at the gene ends were 1 base for V and 4 bases for J; bases not matched to a gene: 2. Germline lookup yields CDR1 SGHAT and CDR2 FQNNGV. This CDR3 is built from 15 residues. The chain's CDR3 is CASSLVSGSYNEQFF. The DNA of the CDR3 is TGTGCCAGCAGCTTAGTTAGCGGGAGTTACAATGAGCAGTTCTTC.

The chain links TRBV19 to TRBJ2-7, with D hard to call. The length of the CDR3 is 13 residues. Trimming removed 5 bases at V and 7 bases at J, with 15 bases between. CDR1 is LNHDA, CDR2 SQIVND, per germline (reference sequence). The CDR3: CASSVRSPGEQYF. As DNA, the CDR3 is TGTGCCAGTAGTGTACGGTCTCCCGGGGAGCAGTACTTC.

The V gene is TRBV29-1, the J gene TRBJ2-1, with TRBD2 identical over 11 bases. Germline values: CDR1 SQVTM, CDR2 ANQGSEA. CDR3 length equals 16 residues. The trim removed 5 bases at V and 2 bases at J, leaving 8 bases unmatched. The CDR3 reads CSVSGLAGGPYNEQFF. In DNA form, the CDR3 reads TGCAGCGTTTCAGGTCTAGCGGGAGGCCCCTACAATGAGCAGTTCTTC.

V usage is TRBV9 and J usage is TRBJ1-2; no firm D call. The CDR3 extends over 14 amino acids. V shed 0 bases and J shed 4 bases, with 10 bases lying between them. Germline assignment: CDR1 SGDLS and CDR2 YYNGEE. CDR3 sequence reads: CASSVEVRSYGYTF. In nucleotides, the CDR3 is TGTGCCAGCAGCGTAGAGGTCAGGTCCTATGGCTACACCTTC.

This chain links TRBV21-1 with TRBJ2-3; the DNA was not compared with TRBD2, the D call given in the table. TRBV21-1 is labeled a pseudogene. This CDR3 is built from 16 residues. CDR3 in DNA: TGTGCCAGCAGCAAAGCCGTAGCGGGAGCATTAGATACGCAGTATTTT. This gives the protein CASSKAVAGALDTQYF.